These 6 T cell receptor beta chains originate from one sample sequenced in a study of T cell repertoires in urothelial bladder cancer. The data were produced by immunoSEQ multiplex PCR, yet TCRdb's version contains in-frame clones alone and is incomplete. The table has around 12,000 clones, around three fifths seen once. Sample: tumor-infiltrating cells from bladder cancer. These receptors all come from a human donor with urothelial carcinoma.

The V call is TRBV5-4, the J call TRBJ1-1; TRBD1 agrees at 8 bases. V lost 4 bases to trimming and J lost 7 bases; unmatched junction nucleotides: 12. This CDR3 spans 15 amino acids. Germline V CDR1 and CDR2: SGHNT, YYREEE (reference sequence). CDR3 residues: CASSMETGDAREAFF. As DNA, the CDR3 is TGTGCCAGCAGCATGGAGACAGGGGATGCTCGTGAAGCTTTCTTT. Drawing the rest from reference TRBV5-4 and TRBJ1-1, the complete variable domain is ETGVTQSPTHLIKTRGQQVTLRCSSQSGHNTVSWYQQALGQGPQFIFQYYREEENGRGNFPPRFSGLQFPNYSSELNVNALELDDSALYLCASSMETGDAREAFFGQGTRLTVV.

The chain is built from TRBV10-1 and TRBJ1-3; no clear D gene. Trimming shortened V by 0 bases and J by 0 bases, and 12 bases separated the two germline ends. From germline, CDR1 is WNHNN and CDR2 SYGVQD (reference sequence). The CDR3 spans 17 residues. In DNA, the CDR3 is TGCGCCAGCAGTGAGTCACGGAATACAGACTCTGGAAACACCATATATTTT. It yields the protein CASSESRNTDSGNTIYF.

V usage is TRBV30 and J usage is TRBJ1-5; 8 nucleotides match TRBD1. V trimming: 2 bases; J trimming: 7 bases; junction bases outside the gene matches: 13. The CDR3 extends over 16 amino acids. The V gene's germline CDR1 is GTSNPN and CDR2 SVGIG (reference sequence). The chain's CDR3 is CAWSNWGQGARQPQHF. CDR3 nucleotides: TGTGCCTGGAGTAACTGGGGCCAGGGGGCCCGGCAGCCCCAGCATTTT. Drawing the rest from reference TRBV30 and TRBJ1-5, the complete variable domain is SQTIHQWPATLVQPVGSPLSLECTVEGTSNPNLYWYRQAAGRGLQLLFYSVGIGQISSEVPQNLSASRPQDRQFILSSKKLLLSDSGFYLCAWSNWGQGARQPQHFGDGTRLSIL.

V gene TRBV29-1 combines with J gene TRBJ1-1, with unresolved D. Trimming took 1 base from V and 6 from J, leaving 6 bases between them. Germline-derived CDR1 and CDR2 are SQVTM and ANQGSEA. The CDR3 has 11 residues. This chain's CDR3 is CSVEGTAEAFF. DNA of the CDR3: TGCAGCGTTGAAGGGACGGCTGAAGCTTTCTTT.

This chain's CDR3 is CASSWGRDPRTNYGYTF. CDR3 bases: TGTGCCAGCAGCTGGGGTCGGGACCCAAGAACTAACTATGGCTACACCTTC. This rearrangement joins TRBV5-5 to TRBJ1-2; possible D gene TRBD1, 5 bases. The germline gives CDR1 SGHKS, CDR2 YYEKEE (reference sequence). Trimming pared 3 bases from V and 0 bases from J, leaving 18 bases between. The CDR3 consists of 17 residues.

The chain combines TRBV10-1 with TRBJ1-5; 10 nucleotides line up with TRBD1. The CDR3 loop spans 13 amino acids. The V and J ends lost 9 bases and 5 bases, in that order; junction bases with no gene match: 4. Germline lookup yields CDR1 WNHNN and CDR2 SYGVQD (reference sequence). The DNA of the CDR3 is TGCGCCAGGAGGGGACAGGGGTATCAGCCCCAGCATTTT. Encoded protein: CARRGQGYQPQHF.